Listed below are T cell receptor beta chains from one sample, sequenced in a study of shared clonotypes between healthy human individuals. Profiling relied on immunoSEQ multiplex PCR, and the TCRdb table lists in-frame clones only, not all of them. The data show about 2.2 million clones, 93% seen once. Sequences were obtained from naive CD8+ T cells from PBMCs. Every receptor here comes from a man younger than 35 in good health. Some clones in this sample may be carry-over from other donors' samples. CDR3s include the opening cysteine and the closing phenylalanine or tryptophan. A D gene is named only where the DNA matches it firmly. A clone size is listed for some rows: how often the clone was seen (once, few, many), or a class if it is expanded.

d_call clone_size j_call v_call cdr3_aa cdr3_nt
NA once TRBJ1-2 TRBV5-6 CASSLGRPVLWGYTF TGTGCCAGCAGCTTGGGTCGTCCTGTACTATGGGGCTACACCTTC
TRBD2 NA TRBJ2-3 TRBV28 CASSPWGGSTDTQYF TGTGCCAGCAGTCCCTGGGGGGGGAGCACAGATACGCAGTATTTT
TRBD2 NA TRBJ2-3 TRBV11-2 CASSLGLALTDTQYF TGTGCCAGCAGCCTGGGACTAGCCCTAACAGATACGCAGTATTTT
NA NA TRBJ1-1 TRBV27 CASSFRGEGTEAFF TGTGCCAGCAGTTTTCGTGGGGAAGGCACTGAAGCTTTCTTT
NA NA TRBJ2-3 TRBV28 CASSPPSNLEISTDTQYF TGTGCCAGCAGTCCGCCGTCAAATCTAGAGATTAGCACAGATACGCAGTATTTT
NA NA TRBJ1-2 TRBV11-1 CASSLPGVRDGYTF TGTGCCAGCAGCTTACCGGGGGTGAGGGATGGCTACACCTTC
NA NA TRBJ2-3 TRBV27 CASSPHQGTPTQVTDTQYF TGTGCCAGCAGTCCTCACCAAGGGACTCCAACTCAAGTAACAGATACGCAGTATTTT
TRBD1 NA TRBJ2-1 TRBV11-1 CASSPGQGWNEQFF TGTGCCAGCAGCCCTGGACAGGGCTGGAATGAGCAGTTCTTC
NA once TRBJ2-7 TRBV6-1 CASSEARPPEQYF TGTGCCAGCAGTGAAGCGAGACCACCGGAGCAGTACTTC
TRBD1 NA TRBJ2-5 TRBV29-1 CSVEGTDRVQETQYF TGCAGCGTTGAAGGTACCGACAGGGTGCAAGAGACCCAGTACTTC
NA NA TRBJ1-2 TRBV20-1 CSARALWGYTF TGCAGTGCTAGGGCCCTCTGGGGCTACACCTTC